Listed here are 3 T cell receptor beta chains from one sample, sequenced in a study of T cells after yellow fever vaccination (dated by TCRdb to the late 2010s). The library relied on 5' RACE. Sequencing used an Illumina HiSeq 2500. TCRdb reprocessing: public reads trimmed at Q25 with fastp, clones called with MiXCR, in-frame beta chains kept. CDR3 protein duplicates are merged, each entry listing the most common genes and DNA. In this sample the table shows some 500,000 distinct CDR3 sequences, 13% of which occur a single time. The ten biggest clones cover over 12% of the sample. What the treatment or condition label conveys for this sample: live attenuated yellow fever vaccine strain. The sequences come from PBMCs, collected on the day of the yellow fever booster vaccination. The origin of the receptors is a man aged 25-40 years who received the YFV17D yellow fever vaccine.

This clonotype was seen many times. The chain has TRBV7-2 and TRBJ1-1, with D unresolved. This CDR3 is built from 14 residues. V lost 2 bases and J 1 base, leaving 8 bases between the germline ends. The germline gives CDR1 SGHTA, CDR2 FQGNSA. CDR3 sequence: CASSLSRTNTEAFF. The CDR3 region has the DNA TGTGCCAGCAGCTTATCTCGGACGAACACTGAAGCTTTCTTT.

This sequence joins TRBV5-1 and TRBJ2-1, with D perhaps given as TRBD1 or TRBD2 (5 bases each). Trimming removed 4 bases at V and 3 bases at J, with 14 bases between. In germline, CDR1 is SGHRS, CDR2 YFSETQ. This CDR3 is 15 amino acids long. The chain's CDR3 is CASSRTNGGYNEQFF. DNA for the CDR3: TGCGCCAGCAGCCGTACTAATGGGGGCTACAATGAGCAGTTCTTC.

This chain's CDR3 is CASTGGAPKGTQYF. The DNA of the CDR3 is TGTGCCAGCACCGGGGGGGCGCCTAAAGGGACCCAGTACTTC. The chain links TRBV27 to TRBJ2-5; 8 positions agree with TRBD2. V was clipped by 7 bases and J by 7 bases; unmatched bases: 11. This CDR3 comprises 14 residues. CDR1 MNHEY and CDR2 SMNVEV come from the germline V gene (reference sequence).